Shown below are 32 T cell receptor beta chains from a single sample sequenced in a study of T cells in tumors after PD-1 blockade. Repertoires were generated with immunoSEQ multiplex PCR, while TCRdb's copy carries only in-frame clones and drops some. The sample consists of tens of thousands of clones, approximately 79% of them appearing once. The sample in question was PBMCs, obtained before anti-PD-1 therapy. The receptors were sampled from a human donor with advanced basal cell or squamous cell carcinoma (not recorded which).

V usage is TRBV28 and J usage is TRBJ1-3, with D hard to call. CDR1 is MDHEN, CDR2 SYDVKM, per germline. CDR3 size: 14 residues. Trimming shortened V by 6 bases and J by 3 bases, and 12 bases separated the two germline ends. Here the CDR3 reads CASSPVYYGNTIYF. The CDR3 coding sequence is TGTGCCAGCAGCCCCGTTTACTATGGAAACACCATATATTTT.

The chain combines TRBV4-1 with TRBJ2-7; a weak D match, TRBD1 (5 bases). Germline loops: CDR1 MGHRA, CDR2 YSYEKL. The germline V and J ends were trimmed by 4 bases and 4 bases, with 11 bases remaining between them. CDR3 length: 13 amino acids. In DNA, the CDR3 is TGCGCCAGCAGCCCCCCAGGGCCTTACGAGCAGTACTTC. This sequence encodes CASSPPGPYEQYF.

The V gene is TRBV10-1, the J gene TRBJ1-4; D gene unclear. The germline V gene has CDR1 WNHNN and CDR2 SYGVQD (reference sequence). This CDR3 has 15 residues. V dropped 6 bases and J dropped 0 bases, with 11 bases sitting between them. Written as DNA, the CDR3 is TGCGCCAGCAGCGTGGGTGATGCAACTAATGAAAAACTGTTTTTT. Translated: CASSVGDATNEKLFF.

This sequence joins TRBV2 and TRBJ1-1, with 7 bases identical to TRBD1. The CDR3 consists of 15 residues. Germline V CDR1 and CDR2: SNHLY, FYNNEI. Trimming took 6 bases from V and 0 from J; bases not matched to a gene: 7. The CDR3 region has the DNA TGTGCCAGCAGCGGATTAGGACAGGTGAACACTGAAGCTTTCTTT. Its translation: CASSGLGQVNTEAFF.

The chain joins TRBV28 to TRBJ2-1; no clear D. Germline CDR1 reads MDHEN; CDR2 reads SYDVKM. Trimming removed 5 bases at V and 13 bases at J, with 12 bases between. This CDR3 contains 11 residues. The CDR3 sequence is CASSARGPQFF. As DNA, the CDR3 is TGTGCCAGCAGTGCACGTGGGCCCCAGTTCTTC. Full variable domain (rest looked up from reference TRBV28 and TRBJ2-1): DVKVTQSSRYLVKRTGEKVFLECVQDMDHENMFWYRQDPGLGLRLIYFSYDVKMKEKGDIPEGYSVSREKKERFSLILESASTNQTSMYLCASSARGPQFFGPGTRLTVL.

The chain joins TRBV4-2 to TRBJ2-5; TRBD2 matches 15 bases. Trimming removed 3 bases from V and 5 bases from J; junction bases left unmatched: 4. The CDR3 runs 16 residues. CDR1 and CDR2 from the germline V gene are LGHNA and YNFKEQ. The CDR3 nucleotides read TGTGCCAGCAGCCAGCTGGGACTAGCGGGAGGTGAGACCCAGTACTTC. Encoded protein: CASSQLGLAGGETQYF.

V gene TRBV19 combines with J gene TRBJ1-5, with 9 bases fitting TRBD1. The CDR3 spans 15 residues. With V trimmed by 3 bases and J by 5 bases, 5 bases remained unmatched. The germline gives CDR1 LNHDA, CDR2 SQIVND (reference sequence). CDR3 in amino acids: CASSIGTGWHQPQHF. CDR3 in DNA: TGTGCCAGTAGTATCGGGACAGGGTGGCATCAGCCCCAGCATTTT.

The CDR3 DNA is TGTGCCAGCAGCTTGCAGGGACAGAGCAATCAGCCCCAGCATTTT. Translated, it gives CASSLQGQSNQPQHF. J is TRBJ1-5 and V is TRBV7-2; TRBD1 agrees at 7 bases. The length of the CDR3 is 15 residues. Looked up from germline, CDR1 is SGHTA and CDR2 is FQGNSA. V was clipped by 3 bases and J by 1 base; unmatched bases: 3.

This rearrangement joins TRBV24-1 to TRBJ2-1; D is possibly TRBD1 (5 bases). V was cut by 3 bases and J by 1 base, with 6 bases left in between. CDR1 is KGHDR and CDR2 is SFDVKD in the germline V gene. CDR3 length: 14 residues. The CDR3 bases are TGTGCCACCAGTGATGACAGTTCCTACAATGAGCAGTTCTTC. Translation: CATSDDSSYNEQFF.

This clone was counted many times. The chain uses TRBV19 and TRBJ2-1; weak D call: TRBD2 (5 bases). Germline V gene data show CDR1 as LNHDA and CDR2 as SQIVND (reference sequence). V lost 5 bases to trimming and J lost 5 bases, with 10 bases between them. The CDR3 consists of 13 residues. CDR3 residues: CASSLLLDNEQFF. The CDR3 region has the DNA TGTGCCAGTAGTCTTTTACTAGACAATGAGCAGTTCTTC.

V is TRBV2 and J is TRBJ1-5; D ambiguous. Germline values: CDR1 SNHLY, CDR2 FYNNEI. The V end was cut by 5 bases, the J end by 15 bases, with 23 bases between. There are 14 residues in the CDR3. Here the CDR3 DNA reads TGTGCCAGCAGTCCTGGGAATCAAGTTACATTGCGGCATTTT. Its translation is CASSPGNQVTLRHF.

The chain joins TRBV6-1 to TRBJ2-1, with a weak D call TRBD2 (6 bases). The CDR3 length is 14 residues. The V gene lost 2 bases and the J gene lost 7 bases, with 12 bases spanning the gap. Looked up from germline, CDR1 is MNHNS and CDR2 is SASEGT. This chain's CDR3 is CASSEWGVPNEQFF. The CDR3 DNA reads as TGTGCCAGCAGTGAATGGGGGGTCCCTAATGAGCAGTTCTTC.

This clone was seen only once. The J gene is TRBJ2-5, the V gene TRBV28; no clear D gene. CDR3 length equals 13 residues. The germline V and J ends were trimmed by 1 base and 5 bases, with 8 bases remaining between them. CDR1 MDHEN and CDR2 SYDVKM come from the germline V gene. The CDR3 is CASSLSAAETQYF. DNA of the CDR3: TGTGCCAGCAGTTTATCGGCCGCGGAGACCCAGTACTTC.

The J gene is TRBJ2-5, the V gene TRBV28, with 9 bases lining up with TRBD1. The J segment lost 5 bases and the V segment lost 5 bases, leaving 18 bases of the junction unmatched. Germline V gene data show CDR1 as MDHEN and CDR2 as SYDVKM. The CDR3 has 18 residues. CDR3 in amino acids: CASSASLGDRVDRETQYF. The CDR3 nucleotides read TGTGCCAGCAGTGCGTCGTTAGGGGACAGGGTCGATCGGGAGACCCAGTACTTC.

Only one count was recorded for this clone. The chain is built from TRBV15 and TRBJ2-3; the match to TRBD2 covers 8 bases. CDR1 and CDR2 (germline): LNHNV, YYDKDF (reference sequence). The CDR3 totals 15 residues. V was pared by 6 bases and J by 3 bases, with 8 bases of the junction left unmatched. The CDR3 DNA reads TGTGCCACCAGGTCTAGCGGGTATCCTACAGATACGCAGTATTTT. This translates into CATRSSGYPTDTQYF.

The rearrangement joins TRBV5-8 to TRBJ1-2, with 7 bases lining up with TRBD1. Germline trimming cut 3 bases from V and 2 bases from J; bases unmatched to any gene: 4. Germline CDR1 and CDR2: SGHTS and YDEGEE. The CDR3 loop spans 14 amino acids. The CDR3 reads CASSSPTGNYGYTF. The CDR3, as DNA: TGTGCCAGCAGCTCCCCGACAGGGAACTATGGCTACACCTTC.

This chain uses TRBV5-1 with TRBJ2-2, with D perhaps TRBD1 (5 bases). V lost 4 bases and J lost 3, with 10 bases in between. The CDR3 length is 14 residues. Germline-derived CDR1 and CDR2 are SGHRS and YFSETQ. The CDR3 here is CASSLQADTGELFF. CDR3 nucleotides: TGCGCCAGCAGCCTACAGGCTGACACCGGGGAGCTGTTTTTT.

Here the CDR3 reads CASSDTGIGNSPLHF. DNA of the CDR3: TGCGCCAGCAGTGACACAGGGATAGGAAATTCACCCCTCCACTTT. The rearrangement links TRBV10-2 to TRBJ1-6; tentative D call: TRBD1 (6 bases). Trimming cost V 3 bases and J 7 bases, with 13 bases left between them. Germline CDR1 reads WSHSY; CDR2 reads SAAADI. The CDR3 contains 15 residues.

The V and J genes are TRBV6-5 and TRBJ2-7, with D hard to call. The CDR3 is 15 residues long. Trimming shortened V by 7 bases and J by 3 bases, and 19 bases separated the two germline ends. Germline V gene lookup returns CDR1 MNHEY and CDR2 SVGAGI. This CDR3 reads CASTVSSLAIYEQYF. CDR3 sequence (DNA): TGTGCCAGCACTGTGTCTTCACTGGCTATCTACGAGCAGTACTTC.

The chain has TRBV6-1 and TRBJ1-4, with D maybe TRBD1 (5 bases). Deletions cut 0 bases from V and 8 bases from J, with 13 bases between. CDR3 size: 15 residues. Germline V gene lookup returns CDR1 MNHNS and CDR2 SASEGT. CDR3 nucleotides: TGTGCCAGCAGTGAAGCTTCCGGGACTGACGAAAAACTGTTTTTT. Amino acids: CASSEASGTDEKLFF.

The rearrangement joins TRBV14 to TRBJ1-1; D remains unclear. CDR1 is SGHDN and CDR2 is FVKESK in the germline V gene. The CDR3 totals 12 residues. Deletions cut 4 bases from V and 11 bases from J, with 14 bases between. CDR3 protein: CASSRPAGRAFF. The CDR3 DNA is TGTGCCAGCAGCCGCCCGGCGGGTCGGGCTTTCTTT.

J is TRBJ1-2 and V is TRBV18; the D is unclear. V dropped 3 bases and J dropped 5 bases, with 16 bases sitting between them. The germline V gene encodes CDR1 KGHSH and CDR2 LQKENI. The CDR3 is 15 residues long. The CDR3 sequence is CASSPSGSNWYGYTF. CDR3 DNA: TGTGCCAGCTCACCCTCCGGATCAAACTGGTATGGCTACACCTTC.

The chain joins TRBV5-4 to TRBJ2-5; maybe TRBD1 (6 bases). Trimming cost V 6 bases and J 3 bases, with 9 bases left between them. This CDR3 has 12 amino acids. Germline values: CDR1 SGHNT, CDR2 YYREEE (reference sequence). The CDR3 here is CASNRDKETQYF. The CDR3 DNA is TGTGCCAGCAACCGGGACAAAGAGACCCAGTACTTC.

V is TRBV9 and J is TRBJ2-7; no clear D gene. V shed 0 bases and J shed 3 bases, with 16 bases lying between them. This CDR3 has 16 amino acids. Germline CDR1 is SGDLS and CDR2 is YYNGEE. CDR3 region: CASSVGLGSASYEQYF. For the CDR3, the DNA is TGTGCCAGCAGCGTAGGGTTAGGGTCGGCAAGCTACGAGCAGTACTTC.

This clone was seen more than once but under ten times. The chain couples TRBV2 to TRBJ1-2; a possible D gene is TRBD1 (6 bases). The CDR3 sequence is 15 residues long. The V gene's germline CDR1 is SNHLY and CDR2 FYNNEI. The V and J ends lost 6 bases and 8 bases respectively, with 22 bases between them. CDR3 protein: CASRVTQGPLGGYTF. The DNA of the CDR3 is TGTGCCAGCAGGGTTACTCAGGGGCCCCTTGGGGGCTACACCTTC.

This clone was recorded once. The chain carries TRBV29-1 and TRBJ2-7, with TRBD2 as a possible D gene (6 bases). Germline V gene data show CDR1 as SQVTM and CDR2 as ANQGSEA. There are 12 residues in the CDR3. V was pared by 1 base and J by 2 bases, with 6 bases between. CDR3 sequence reads: CSVEGGAYEQYF. CDR3 nucleotide sequence: TGCAGCGTTGAAGGGGGGGCCTACGAGCAGTACTTC.

This clone was observed a single time. J is TRBJ2-1 and V is TRBV5-1; possible D gene TRBD2, 6 bases. CDR1 and CDR2 from the germline V gene are SGHRS and YFSETQ. Deletions cut 6 bases from V and 8 bases from J, with 12 bases between. The CDR3 contains 12 residues. CDR3 DNA: TGCGCCAGCATGAAGTCTAGCGATGAGCAGTTCTTC. Protein: CASMKSSDEQFF.

The chain combines TRBV5-6 with TRBJ1-2; D not resolved. Germline V lookup: CDR1 SGHDT, CDR2 YYEEEE. V gave up 4 bases and J gave up 0 bases, with 7 bases separating them. The length of the CDR3 is 13 residues. CDR3 protein: CASSLHSNYGYTF. In DNA form, the CDR3 reads TGTGCCAGCAGCCTCCATTCTAACTATGGCTACACCTTC.

The CDR3 nucleotides are TGCGCCAGCAGCCCTGGACAGACCTACAATGAGCAGTTCTTC. This encodes CASSPGQTYNEQFF. This sequence joins TRBV5-1 and TRBJ2-1, with D maybe TRBD1 (6 bases). This CDR3 contains 14 residues. Germline-derived CDR1 and CDR2 are SGHRS and YFSETQ. V lost 4 bases, J lost 2 bases, and 10 bases lay in between.

This sequence joins TRBV27 and TRBJ2-2, with D unclear. The CDR3 loop spans 16 amino acids. V lost 6 bases and J lost 6, with 20 bases in between. CDR1 is MNHEY, CDR2 SMNVEV, per germline (reference sequence). CDR3 sequence reads: CASSAAYGSAAGELFF. For the CDR3, the DNA is TGTGCCAGCAGCGCCGCGTATGGTTCGGCCGCCGGGGAGCTGTTTTTT.

The rearrangement links TRBV5-1 to TRBJ2-5; D unclear. The CDR3 is 13 amino acids. Germline CDR1 is SGHRS and CDR2 is YFSETQ. V shed 0 bases and J shed 3 bases, with 6 bases lying between them. In DNA, the CDR3 is TGCGCCAGCAGCTTGGGCTCTAAAGAGACCCAGTACTTC. Amino acid sequence: CASSLGSKETQYF.

The rearrangement uses TRBV19 and TRBJ1-3; the D is unclear. The CDR3 is 15 residues long. The germline V gene has CDR1 LNHDA and CDR2 SQIVND (reference sequence). Trimming cost V 3 bases and J 0 bases, with 9 bases left between them. CDR3 nucleotides: TGTGCCAGTAGTATCGGTCGGTTCTCTGGAAACACCATATATTTT. Its protein is CASSIGRFSGNTIYF.